The 20 T cell receptor beta chains reported below all come from one sample, sequenced in a study of Ad26.COV2.S vaccination and SARS-CoV-2 variants. The repertoire was sequenced with immunoSEQ multiplex PCR; TCRdb's copy has only in-frame clones and lacks some. The table lists 400,000 to 450,000 clones, about 90% of them singletons. The sample's treatment: around 19 received Ad26.COV2.S at low or high dose, single or two shots; about five received placebo; per-sample allocation not given. Sample collection was performed on day 63 after the first vaccine or placebo injection. The source was peripheral blood, collected in a trial of Ad26.COV2.S vaccine versus placebo. Every receptor here comes from a person aged 18-65 years who received the Ad26.COV2.S COVID-19 vaccine or a placebo.

CDR3 region: CASSLGHNNEQFF. CDR3 nucleotide sequence: TGTGCCAGCAGCTTAGGACACAACAATGAGCAGTTCTTC. The V call is TRBV7-3, the J call TRBJ2-1, with D possibly being TRBD1 (5 bases). Germline V gene sequence: CDR1 SGHTA, CDR2 FQGTGA. Trimming stripped 2 bases from V and 5 bases from J, with 7 bases between. The CDR3 runs to 13 residues.

The V gene is TRBV6-2 or TRBV6-3, the J gene TRBJ2-1; 11 bases are shared with TRBD2. V lost 5 bases and J lost 5; bases outside the gene matches: 5. The CDR3 has 15 amino acids. Per the germline V gene, CDR1 is MNHEY and CDR2 is SVGEGT. Here the CDR3 DNA reads TGTGCCAGCAGTCTAGCGGGGGGTCCCCACAATGAGCAGTTCTTC. The encoded protein is CASSLAGGPHNEQFF.

This chain connects TRBV29-1 to TRBJ2-7, with 10 bases aligning to TRBD1. The CDR3 runs 14 residues. CDR1 SQVTM and CDR2 ANQGSEA come from the germline V gene. Unmatched junction bases numbered 5, after V lost 1 base and J lost 5 bases. The CDR3 DNA is TGCAGCGTTGAAGCCCGGGACAGGGGTCACGAGCAGTACTTC. This gives the protein CSVEARDRGHEQYF.

The chain links TRBV6-4 to TRBJ2-5; 9 positions match TRBD1. V shed 3 bases and J 7 bases; nucleotides not matched to a gene: 3. Germline CDR1 reads MRHNA; CDR2 reads SNTAGT. The CDR3 contains 13 residues. Here the CDR3 DNA reads TGTGCCAGCAGTGAGGGACAGGGCAGGACCCAGTACTTC. Its translation: CASSEGQGRTQYF.

The chain joins TRBV5-4 to TRBJ2-1, with 9 bases fitting TRBD2. Germline trimming cut 0 bases from V and 1 base from J; bases unmatched to any gene: 5. The length of the CDR3 is 17 residues. CDR1 SGHNT and CDR2 YYREEE come from the germline V gene (reference sequence). The CDR3 nucleotides read TGTGCCAGCAGCTTGGGAGGTAGCGGGAGATCCTACAATGAGCAGTTCTTC. This encodes CASSLGGSGRSYNEQFF.

J is TRBJ2-7 and V is TRBV7-9, with D unresolved. This CDR3 comprises 13 residues. V lost 6 bases, J lost 5 bases, and 14 bases lay in between. Germline CDR1 is SEHNR and CDR2 is FQNEAQ (reference sequence). This chain's CDR3 is CASRSTTGDEQYF. The DNA for the CDR3 is TGTGCCAGCAGATCGACGACTGGGGACGAGCAGTACTTC.

The chain uses TRBV18 and TRBJ2-7; the match to TRBD2 covers 14 bases. This CDR3 region has 16 residues. Trimming took 3 bases from V and 2 from J; bases not matched to a gene: 3. The germline V gene encodes CDR1 KGHSH and CDR2 LQKENI. The CDR3 loop reads CASSPRLAGGPYEQYF. CDR3 in DNA: TGTGCCAGCTCACCTCGACTAGCGGGAGGGCCCTACGAGCAGTACTTC.

This clone has a single count. The J gene is TRBJ1-3, the V gene TRBV27; 8 positions agree with TRBD1. Per germline, CDR1 MNHEY and CDR2 SMNVEV (reference sequence). The CDR3 totals 15 residues. V was clipped by 6 bases and J by 4 bases; unmatched bases: 8. CDR3 bases: TGTGCCAGCAGCCATGGACAGGGAAACGGAAACACCATATATTTT. This sequence encodes CASSHGQGNGNTIYF.

This clone was counted once. The chain links TRBV7-9 to TRBJ1-2; D remains unclear. Trimming cost V 5 bases and J 7 bases, with 5 bases left between them. CDR1 is SEHNR and CDR2 is FQNEAQ in the germline V gene (reference sequence). CDR3 length: 10 amino acids. CDR3 DNA: TGTGCCAGCAGCCCCCTTGGCTACACCTTC. As protein: CASSPLGYTF.

The chain recombines TRBV20-1 with TRBJ1-4; a possible D gene is TRBD1 (5 bases). Trimming cost V 3 bases and J 2 bases, with 13 bases left between them. Germline values: CDR1 DFQATT, CDR2 SNEGSKA (reference sequence). This CDR3 comprises 15 residues. In nucleotides, the CDR3 is TGCAGTGCTAGTGCAGGGTGGTCGACTAATGAAAAACTGTTTTTT. It codes for CSASAGWSTNEKLFF.

The chain links TRBV30 to TRBJ1-3; 8 bases fit TRBD1. The germline gives CDR1 GTSNPN, CDR2 SVGIG (reference sequence). The CDR3 is 16 residues long. After removal of 3 bases from V and 0 bases from J, the junction contained 7 bases not matched to a gene. CDR3: CAWSLGQDHSGNTIYF. Written as DNA, the CDR3 is TGTGCCTGGAGCCTGGGACAGGACCACTCTGGAAACACCATATATTTT.

V is TRBV7-3 and J is TRBJ2-1, with D possibly matching TRBD1 (6 bases). Germline values: CDR1 SGHTA, CDR2 FQGTGA. Trimming took off 5 bases at V and 6 bases at J, with 14 bases between the two ends. The CDR3 length is 14 residues. The CDR3 loop is CASSRTGFFNEQFF. CDR3 coding DNA: TGTGCCAGCAGCCGTACAGGGTTTTTCAATGAGCAGTTCTTC.

This clone showed up just a few times. A read error may produce the germline difference seen at one junction end. This chain uses TRBV11-2 with TRBJ2-5; 13 positions agree with TRBD2. Looked up from germline, CDR1 is SGHAT and CDR2 is FQNNGV. This CDR3 spans 15 amino acids. CDR3 region: CASSLSQLAGGRSDF. The CDR3 bases are TGTGCCAGCAGCTTAAGTCAACTAGCGGGAGGGCGGTCCGACTTC.

For the CDR3, the DNA is TGTGCCAGCAGCCTCCTGCACGGGTCCACCGGGGAGCTGTTTTTT. Its translation is CASSLLHGSTGELFF. The rearrangement uses TRBV3-1 (or the pseudogene TRBV3-2) and TRBJ2-2, with D unresolved. Germline V gene data show CDR1 as LGHDT and CDR2 as YNNKEL (reference sequence). Trimming cost V 4 bases and J 4 bases, with 13 bases left between them. The CDR3 totals 15 residues.

The V call is TRBV27, the J call TRBJ2-3; TRBD2 matches at 10 bases. Germline CDR1 reads MNHEY; CDR2 reads SMNVEV (reference sequence). Trimming cost V 6 bases and J 1 base; bases outside gene matches: 4. The CDR3 has 15 residues. The CDR3 DNA is TGTGCCAGCAGCCCCACTAGCGGGGGCACAGATACGCAGTATTTT. Its translation is CASSPTSGGTDTQYF.

The chain joins TRBV12-3 or TRBV12-4 to TRBJ2-1, with TRBD2 as a possible D gene (5 bases). Between the trimmed V and J ends, which lost 6 bases and 12 bases, there was a span of 12 bases. The CDR3 consists of 11 residues. The CDR3 DNA is TGTGCCAGCAGCCCGGGGTGGGTGCAGTTCTTC. As protein: CASSPGWVQFF.

This clone has a single count. The gene calls are TRBV7-2 and TRBJ1-1; D gene unclear. V shed 4 bases and J shed 1 base, with 10 bases lying between them. The CDR3 loop spans 14 amino acids. Germline V gene sequence: CDR1 SGHTA, CDR2 FQGNSA. In DNA form, the CDR3 reads TGTGCCAGCAGCTCAGCCAGACAGAACACTGAAGCTTTCTTT. Translated, it gives CASSSARQNTEAFF.

The J gene is TRBJ1-6, the V gene TRBV6-4; 7 nucleotides align to TRBD1. The CDR3 has 17 residues. Germline assignment: CDR1 MRHNA and CDR2 SNTAGT. With V trimmed by 8 bases and J by 0 bases, 10 bases remained unmatched. The CDR3: CASHRDRKSSYNSPLHF. The CDR3 bases are TGTGCCAGCCACAGGGACAGAAAGAGCTCCTATAATTCACCCCTCCACTTT.

The gene calls are TRBV28 and TRBJ2-1; 10 nucleotides agree with TRBD2. The V gene end was trimmed by 1 base and the J gene end by 9 bases; junction bases not matched to a gene: 9. Germline loops: CDR1 MDHEN, CDR2 SYDVKM. This CDR3 has 16 residues. CDR3 bases: TGTGCCAGCAGTTTATCTAGCGGGAGCGACTTGGGTGAGCAGTTCTTC. This sequence encodes CASSLSSGSDLGEQFF.

This CDR3 is CASSFLRAGANEQFF. The CDR3 coding sequence is TGTGCCAGCAGTTTTTTACGGGCCGGAGCCAATGAGCAGTTCTTC. This chain connects TRBV27 to TRBJ2-1; D gene unclear. Germline CDR1 reads MNHEY; CDR2 reads SMNVEV (reference sequence). The CDR3 has 15 amino acids. Deletions cut 3 bases from V and 6 bases from J, with 15 bases between.